A selection of T cell receptor beta chains follows, all from one sample in a study of liver allograft versus peripheral blood T cells. TCRdb re-called the reads through MiXCR, storing one row per CDR3 protein. Of around 16,000 distinct CDR3 sequences listed, roughly 21% are singletons. These receptors originate from a human patient who had a liver transplant. Part of the T cell pool may stem from the graft donor. The CDR3 runs from the conserved cysteine through the conserved F or W. Not every row has a clone size; where given, it reads once, few, many or a size class.

>TRBV24-1|TRBJ1-2|14|few
CATSDPGRTNGYTF
>TRBV7-2|TRBJ1-2|17|-
CASSSTPAAGHHNGYTF
>TRBV7-3|TRBJ1-1|13|few
CASRRDRDTEAFF
>TRBV6-2/TRBV6-3|TRBJ1-4|12|few
CASSPADEKLFF
>TRBV6-6|TRBJ2-3|17|-
CASRKDSAVGGTDTQYF
>TRBV19|TRBJ2-4|17|many
CASSSLTGLQGKNIQYF
>TRBV20-1|TRBJ2-1|13|-
CSAGDYRYNEQFF
>TRBV9|TRBJ1-1|13|many
CASSVDRGTEAFF
>TRBV28|TRBJ1-2|15|-
CASSLLRGGNYGYTF
>TRBV7-2|TRBJ2-1|15|medium-sized
CASSLAGLGKGEQFF
>TRBV6-5|TRBJ1-2|18|few
CASRRDRGGGAGYYGYTF
>TRBV19|TRBJ2-5|14|medium-sized
CASSIGRDRGTQYF
>TRBV11-2|TRBJ2-3|17|-
CASSFWTSGSGTDTQYF
>TRBV6-6|TRBJ1-5|17|few
CASRHRTGVIGNQPQHF
>TRBV30|TRBJ2-1|16|few
CAWRLLAASSYNEQFF
>TRBV7-9|TRBJ1-6|15|-
CASSRGQGFNSPLHF
>TRBV9|TRBJ2-3|20|-
CASTLGGWPSSKKSTDTQYF
>TRBV18|TRBJ1-1|13|-
CASSSGALGEAFF
>TRBV6-1|TRBJ2-7|13|-
CASREERAYEQYF
>TRBV18|TRBJ1-2|16|many
CASSPSPQGAGSSYTF
>TRBV27|TRBJ1-2|15|few
CASSLDGTSNYGYTF
>TRBV5-4|TRBJ2-3|16|many
CASSQKPGLALDTQYF
>TRBV30|TRBJ2-5|14|-
CAWSVLMRGETQYF
>TRBV28|TRBJ1-1|11|few
CASSINTEAFF
>TRBV5-4|TRBJ1-2|14|few
CASSSDRGAYGYTF
>TRBV14|TRBJ2-5|13|-
CASSQDRTGGQYF
>TRBV6-5|TRBJ2-1|14|many
CASSSPGLSSEQFF